The 27 T cell receptor beta chains presented below share a single source sample, sequenced in a study of T-cell reconstitution after alpha-beta-depleted transplantation in children. Library preparation (for TCRbeta) was performed with unique molecular identifiers. TCRdb passed the PCR reads through MiXCR, listing each CDR3 protein once. The sample records approximately 300,000 distinct CDR3 sequences, around 10% being singletons. This specimen was peripheral blood, taken 180 days after TCRalphabeta/CD19-depleted stem cell transplant. The source of these receptors is a male patient between 2 and 10 years old who had a stem cell transplant for chronic granulomatous disease, so the T cells may come from the graft donor.

On this clonotype itself: A much larger clone sits a single nucleotide away, making a read error possible. J is TRBJ2-4 and V is TRBV11-2; D might be TRBD1 (7 bases). Germline V lookup: CDR1 SGHAT, CDR2 FQNNGV. This CDR3 spans 14 amino acids. In nucleotides, the CDR3 is TGTGCCGGCAGCTATTCGGACAGGAGGGGCATTCAGTACTTC. It codes for CAGSYSDRRGIQYF.

This clonotype occurred many times. This chain joins TRBV7-3 and TRBJ2-1; 11 positions agree with TRBD2. This CDR3 comprises 15 residues. Germline V CDR1 and CDR2: SGHTA, FQGTGA. V trimming: 4 bases; J trimming: 2 bases; junction bases outside the gene matches: 1. In DNA form, the CDR3 reads TGTGCCAGCAGCTCGGGACTAGCGGCCTACAATGAGCAGTTCTTC. Its translation: CASSSGLAAYNEQFF.

This clonotype was counted many times. The gene calls are TRBV10-3 and TRBJ1-5; 7 bases agree with TRBD1. The CDR3 runs to 17 residues. Germline assignment: CDR1 ENHRY and CDR2 SYGVKD. J lost 5 bases, V lost 0 bases, and 10 bases had no gene match. The CDR3 loop is CAISESGGRGFDQPQHF. The CDR3 DNA is TGTGCCATCAGTGAGTCAGGGGGCAGGGGGTTTGATCAGCCCCAGCATTTT.

In this sample, this clonotype turned up many times. The rearrangement joins TRBV9 to TRBJ2-2; D remains unclear. Germline V gene data show CDR1 as SGDLS and CDR2 as YYNGEE. The length of the CDR3 is 14 residues. V was clipped by 0 bases and J by 7 bases, with 10 bases between them. CDR3 amino acids: CASSVVRVGGELFF. The CDR3 DNA sequence: TGTGCCAGCAGCGTAGTTCGCGTCGGCGGGGAGCTGTTTTTT.

In its sample, this clonotype was seen a few times. The chain couples TRBV5-4 to TRBJ2-3; D call uncertain. The CDR3 contains 12 residues. CDR1 is SGHNT and CDR2 is YYREEE in the germline V gene (reference sequence). V shed 0 bases and J shed 5 bases, with 4 bases lying between them. DNA for the CDR3: TGTGCCAGCAGCTTGGACGTAGATACGCAGTATTTT. It codes for CASSLDVDTQYF.

This clonotype has ten or more counts. The rearrangement links TRBV7-9 to TRBJ2-5, with D maybe TRBD2 (5 bases). Germline values: CDR1 SEHNR, CDR2 FQNEAQ (reference sequence). This CDR3 has 13 amino acids. V gave up 5 bases and J gave up 5 bases, with 12 bases separating them. The CDR3 is CASSERGRETQYF. The CDR3 nucleotides are TGTGCCAGCAGCGAACGGGGTCGCGAGACCCAGTACTTC. The full variable domain, its missing parts supplied by reference TRBV7-9 and TRBJ2-5, is DTGVSQNPRHKITKRGQNVTFRCDPISEHNRLYWYRQTLGQGPEFLTYFQNEAQLEKSRLLSDRFSAERPKGSFSTLEIQRTEQGDSAMYLCASSERGRETQYFGPGTRLLVL.

This clonotype was seen ten or more times. The chain couples TRBV5-1 to TRBJ2-6; D is uncertain. Trimming removed 1 base at V and 2 bases at J, with 13 bases between. The germline gives CDR1 SGHRS, CDR2 YFSETQ. This CDR3 has 17 residues. CDR3 protein: CASSLLGRNAGANVLTF. CDR3 bases: TGCGCCAGCAGCTTGCTGGGAAGAAATGCTGGGGCCAACGTCCTGACTTTC.

This clonotype came up many times. V gene TRBV28 combines with J gene TRBJ1-1; perhaps TRBD1 as D (5 bases). Germline V gene lookup returns CDR1 MDHEN and CDR2 SYDVKM. The CDR3 runs to 15 residues. V was clipped by 6 bases and J by 0 bases, with 14 bases between them. The CDR3 loop is CASSDDDSLNTEAFF. Written as DNA, the CDR3 is TGTGCCAGCAGCGACGATGACAGCCTGAACACTGAAGCTTTCTTT.

This clonotype was observed many times. The chain is built from TRBV7-6 and TRBJ2-1; 7 nucleotides match TRBD2. CDR1 and CDR2 (germline): SGHVS, FNYEAQ. The CDR3 is 14 amino acids. Unmatched junction bases numbered 2, after V lost 2 bases and J lost 4 bases. The CDR3 DNA is TGTGCCAGCAGCTTATGGGAGGGATACAATGAGCAGTTCTTC. Translation: CASSLWEGYNEQFF.

This clonotype was counted ten times or more. This rearrangement joins TRBV7-8 to TRBJ1-2; D remains unclear. Germline values: CDR1 SGHVS, CDR2 FQNEAQ. The CDR3 has 12 amino acids. Trimming removed 5 bases from V and 1 base from J, with 5 bases in between. CDR3: CASSKDNYGYTF. CDR3 bases: TGTGCCAGCAGCAAGGATAACTATGGCTACACCTTC.

This clonotype was counted ten times or more. V gene TRBV2 combines with J gene TRBJ2-3, with D possibly TRBD1 on 6 matching bases. Between the trimmed V and J ends, which lost 3 bases and 3 bases, there was a span of 10 bases. Germline V lookup: CDR1 SNHLY, CDR2 FYNNEI. The CDR3 loop spans 14 amino acids. The CDR3: CASSEWQGTDTQYF. DNA for the CDR3: TGTGCCAGCAGTGAGTGGCAGGGGACAGATACGCAGTATTTT.

This clonotype was recorded at least ten times. The J gene is TRBJ2-1, the V gene TRBV29-1; 10 nucleotides align to TRBD2. J lost 1 base, V lost 7 bases, and 16 bases had no gene match. The CDR3 runs to 18 residues. Germline lookup yields CDR1 SQVTM and CDR2 ANQGSEA. The CDR3 loop is CSAVGASGRSISYNEQFF. CDR3 bases: TGCAGCGCCGTGGGGGCTAGCGGGAGATCTATTTCCTACAATGAGCAGTTCTTC.

This clonotype showed up many times. The chain uses TRBV20-1 and TRBJ1-2, with D perhaps TRBD1 (6 bases). This CDR3 is built from 13 residues. Per germline, CDR1 DFQATT and CDR2 SNEGSKA (reference sequence). The V end was cut by 6 bases, the J end by 5 bases, with 16 bases between. CDR3 protein: CSARDQGQYGYTF. CDR3 DNA sequence: TGCAGTGCCCGAGACCAGGGACAATATGGCTACACCTTC.

V usage is TRBV5-1 and J usage is TRBJ2-5; weak D call: TRBD2 (6 bases). Germline V CDR1 and CDR2: SGHRS, YFSETQ. The V end was cut by 4 bases, the J end by 5 bases, with 15 bases between. The length of the CDR3 is 14 residues. For the CDR3, the DNA is TGCGCCAGCAGCAATAATGGAGGGTGGGAGACCCAGTACTTC. It yields the protein CASSNNGGWETQYF.

This clonotype was seen a few times. The rearrangement joins TRBV7-2 to TRBJ2-5; D is perhaps TRBD2 (7 bases). Per the germline V gene, CDR1 is SGHTA and CDR2 is FQGNSA. V dropped 1 base and J dropped 5 bases, with 14 bases sitting between them. This CDR3 spans 15 amino acids. CDR3 nucleotides: TGTGCCAGCAGCTTAGATCGGGGGGCAGGGGAGACCCAGTACTTC. This codes for CASSLDRGAGETQYF.

This clonotype was seen ten or more times. The CDR3 reads CATSDSGRGTEAFF. CDR3 nucleotides: TGTGCCACCAGTGATTCAGGGAGAGGGACTGAAGCTTTCTTT. This chain connects TRBV24-1 to TRBJ1-1; possibly TRBD1 for D (5 bases). In germline, CDR1 is KGHDR, CDR2 SFDVKD. With 2 bases removed from V and 5 bases from J, the gap between germline ends came to 11 bases. This CDR3 has 14 amino acids.

This clonotype has a count of ten or more. The DNA for the CDR3 is TGTGCTAGTGGTTTGGCGGACTTCGACTACGAGCAGTACTTC. This gives the protein CASGLADFDYEQYF. This chain connects TRBV12-5 to TRBJ2-7; TRBD2 might be the D (5 bases). CDR3 length: 14 residues. V gave up 1 base and J gave up 3 bases, with 10 bases separating them. The germline CDR1 and CDR2 sequences are LGHNT and FRNRAP. The whole variable domain, remainder taken from reference TRBV12-5 and TRBJ2-7, is DARVTQTPRHKVTEMGQEVTMRCQPILGHNTVFWYRQTMMQGLELLAYFRNRAPLDDSGMPKDRFSAEMPDATLATLKIQPSEPRDSAVYFCASGLADFDYEQYFGPGTRLTVT.

This clonotype appeared many times. The genes are TRBV29-1 and TRBJ2-1, with D hard to call. Trimming stripped 2 bases from V and 4 bases from J, with 12 bases between. The CDR3 has 14 residues. Germline assignment: CDR1 SQVTM and CDR2 ANQGSEA. CDR3 protein: CSVEYSQQYNEQFF. CDR3 in DNA: TGCAGCGTTGAATATTCACAGCAATACAATGAGCAGTTCTTC.

The J gene is TRBJ2-7, the V gene TRBV4-2; D is unclear. This CDR3 is built from 15 residues. V dropped 4 bases and J dropped 2 bases, with 15 bases sitting between them. Germline V gives CDR1 LGHNA, CDR2 YNFKEQ. The CDR3 protein is CASSPLQDATYEQYF. In DNA, the CDR3 is TGTGCCAGCAGCCCGCTTCAGGACGCTACCTACGAGCAGTACTTC.

The table lists this clonotype with many counts. The chain combines TRBV2 with TRBJ2-7; 9 bases are shared with TRBD1. V trimming: 5 bases; J trimming: 2 bases; junction bases outside the gene matches: 10. Germline loops: CDR1 SNHLY, CDR2 FYNNEI. The CDR3 consists of 16 residues. CDR3 bases: TGTGCCAGCAGTTCAGTCAGGGGACAGGGACCCTACGAGCAGTACTTC. This translates into CASSSVRGQGPYEQYF. Complete variable domain (other parts from reference TRBV2 and TRBJ2-7): EPEVTQTPSHQVTQMGQEVILRCVPISNHLYFYWYRQILGQKVEFLVSFYNNEISEKSEIFDDQFSVERPDGSNFTLKIRSTKLEDSAMYFCASSSVRGQGPYEQYFGPGTRLTVT.

This clonotype was seen once. The CDR3 nucleotides are TGTGCCAGTAGTGCCTCTTCGAGGGGGGGCCCAGATACGCAGTATTTT. This gives the protein CASSASSRGGPDTQYF. The rearrangement uses TRBV19 and TRBJ2-3; a possible D gene is TRBD2 (7 bases). The CDR3 totals 16 residues. In germline, CDR1 is LNHDA, CDR2 SQIVND (reference sequence). V shed 5 bases and J shed 4 bases, with 19 bases lying between them.

This clonotype was recorded at least ten times. The chain has TRBV29-1 and TRBJ2-2; 10 bases map to TRBD1. The germline V gene has CDR1 SQVTM and CDR2 ANQGSEA. V trimming: 7 bases; J trimming: 4 bases; junction bases outside the gene matches: 3. This CDR3 region has 13 residues. The CDR3 sequence is CSGRQGATGELFF. CDR3 DNA sequence: TGCAGCGGAAGACAGGGGGCCACCGGGGAGCTGTTTTTT.

This clonotype was observed a handful of times. V and J are TRBV7-9 and TRBJ1-4, with D tentatively TRBD1 (5 bases). Trimming pared 4 bases from V and 7 bases from J, leaving 16 bases between. The germline V gene has CDR1 SEHNR and CDR2 FQNEAQ (reference sequence). The CDR3 length is 15 residues. The CDR3 reads CASSSVSGGGEKLFF. CDR3 in DNA: TGTGCCAGCAGCTCCGTTTCGGGGGGTGGTGAAAAACTGTTTTTT. The entire variable domain, with the rest obtained from reference TRBV7-9 and TRBJ1-4, is as follows: DTGVSQNPRHKITKRGQNVTFRCDPISEHNRLYWYRQTLGQGPEFLTYFQNEAQLEKSRLLSDRFSAERPKGSFSTLEIQRTEQGDSAMYLCASSSVSGGGEKLFFGSGTQLSVL.

V usage is TRBV10-3 and J usage is TRBJ2-7; D is perhaps TRBD1 or TRBD2 (7 bases each). V lost 6 bases and J 3 bases, leaving 18 bases between the germline ends. The CDR3 length is 15 residues. From germline, CDR1 is ENHRY and CDR2 SYGVKD. The CDR3 here is CAISEGAGGDYEQYF. In nucleotides, the CDR3 is TGTGCCATCAGCGAGGGGGCAGGGGGGGACTACGAGCAGTACTTC.

The rearrangement joins TRBV24-1 to TRBJ2-6; D not resolved. CDR1 and CDR2 from the germline V gene are KGHDR and SFDVKD. V gave up 12 bases and J gave up 0 bases, with 17 bases separating them. CDR3 length equals 16 residues. The CDR3 DNA reads TGTGCCCCCTCATTAATTAATGGCTCTGGGGCCAACGTCCTGACTTTC. As protein: CAPSLINGSGANVLTF.

The rearrangement uses TRBV12-3 or TRBV12-4 and TRBJ2-5; D is perhaps TRBD1 (5 bases). V lost 6 bases and J 7 bases, leaving 21 bases between the germline ends. CDR3 length: 15 amino acids. CDR3 loop: CASSLGATGWRTQYF. The CDR3 DNA sequence: TGTGCCAGCAGCCTAGGGGCTACAGGCTGGCGGACCCAGTACTTC.

This clonotype was counted at least ten times. V is TRBV9 and J is TRBJ2-2; D remains unclear. Trimming removed 3 bases at V and 10 bases at J, with 16 bases between. Germline CDR1 is SGDLS and CDR2 is YYNGEE. This CDR3 is 14 amino acids long. CDR3 loop: CASSGGHAALELFF. The CDR3 bases are TGTGCCAGCAGCGGCGGCCATGCGGCGCTGGAGCTGTTTTTT.